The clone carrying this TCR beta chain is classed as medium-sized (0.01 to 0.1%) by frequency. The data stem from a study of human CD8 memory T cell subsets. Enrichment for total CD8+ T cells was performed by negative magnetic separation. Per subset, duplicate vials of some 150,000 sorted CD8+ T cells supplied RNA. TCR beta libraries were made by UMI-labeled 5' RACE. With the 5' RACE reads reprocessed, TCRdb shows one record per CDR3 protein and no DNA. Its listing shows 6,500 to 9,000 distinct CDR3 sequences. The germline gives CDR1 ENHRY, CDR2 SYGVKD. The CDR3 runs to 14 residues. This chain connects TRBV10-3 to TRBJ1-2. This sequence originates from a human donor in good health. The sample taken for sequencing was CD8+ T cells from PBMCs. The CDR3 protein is CAPSPRGSNFGYTF.